These T cell receptor beta chains were read from a single sample in a study of T cell repertoires in cytomegalovirus infection. TCRdb passed the reads through MiXCR, listing each CDR3 protein once. The sample shows roughly 180,000 distinct CDR3 sequences, roughly 27% of them seen only once. The sample was PBMCs. The receptors shown here come from a human donor in good health (CMV status not recorded). Some clones in this sample may be carry-over from other donors' samples. The CDR3 runs from the conserved cysteine through the conserved F or W. D genes are given only for firm matches. Clone sizes are given selectively: once, few, many, or a class where the clone is expanded.

v_call	clone_size	j_call	d_call	cdr3_nt	cdr3_aa
TRBV7-2	few	TRBJ2-3	TRBD2	TGTGCCAGCAGCCATCGCGGGGGGGCCGGTGGAGATACGCAGTATTTT	CASSHRGGAGGDTQYF
TRBV2	few	TRBJ2-1	TRBD2	TGTGCCAGCAGTGCGGGAAGGAGCGGGGGGTACAATGAGCAGTTCTTC	CASSAGRSGGYNEQFF
TRBV7-3	NA	TRBJ2-7	NA	TGTGCCAGCAGCTCGACTAGGCTGTCCTACGAGCAGTACTTC	CASSSTRLSYEQYF
TRBV6-2/TRBV6-3	NA	TRBJ1-5	NA	TGTGCCAGCAGGGGGTTCTCCAATCAGCCCCAGCATTTT	CASRGFSNQPQHF
TRBV23-1	NA	TRBJ2-7	TRBD1	TGCGCCAGCAGTCACCTCCGGGACAGGGGGCGCTACGAGCAGTACTTC	CASSHLRDRGRYEQYF
TRBV20-1	NA	TRBJ2-7	TRBD1	TGCAGTGCTAGAGATCAAATTGGGGACAGGCCCTACGAGCAGTACTTC	CSARDQIGDRPYEQYF
TRBV11-3	NA	TRBJ2-3	TRBD2	TGTGCCAGCAGCCCCAGCGGGGAGGGAGATACGCAGTATTTT	CASSPSGEGDTQYF
TRBV7-2	NA	TRBJ2-5	TRBD2	TGTGCCAGCAACCCGGAGCTAGCGGAAGAGACCCAGTACTTC	CASNPELAEETQYF
TRBV14	NA	TRBJ1-6	NA	TGTGCCAGCAGCCACCTTGGGACCGCGAATTCACCCCTCCACTTT	CASSHLGTANSPLHF
TRBV19	NA	TRBJ1-1	NA	TGTGCCAGTACGGGGAGAGGGAACACTGAAGCTTTCTTT	CASTGRGNTEAFF
TRBV11-2	many	TRBJ2-7	NA	TGTGCCAGCAGCTCCGGGACGGGGACCTACGAGCAGTACTTC	CASSSGTGTYEQYF
TRBV4-3	NA	TRBJ2-2	NA	TGCGCCAGCAGCCAAGATAGAGACACCGGGGAGCTGTTTTTT	CASSQDRDTGELFF
TRBV28	few	TRBJ1-4	NA	TGTGCCAGCAGCACCCCCGGGCGAGGTGAAAAACTGTTTTTT	CASSTPGRGEKLFF
TRBV7-2	many	TRBJ2-2	NA	TGTGCCAGCACCCCTAAGACGGCGAACACCGGGGAGCTGTTTTTT	CASTPKTANTGELFF
TRBV2	NA	TRBJ1-1	NA	TGTGCCAGCAGTGCACCGGGACACCACACTGAAGCTTTCTTT	CASSAPGHHTEAFF
TRBV19	many	TRBJ1-1	NA	TGTGCCAGTAGTAGGGGGAACACTGAAGCTTTCTTT	CASSRGNTEAFF
TRBV7-9	few	TRBJ2-3	NA	TGTGCCAGCAGCTTAATCGGACCTAGCACAGATACGCAGTATTTT	CASSLIGPSTDTQYF
TRBV19	NA	TRBJ1-5	TRBD1	TGTGCCAGTAGTATGGGACAGGGGCGTGCGGATCAGCCCCAGCATTTT	CASSMGQGRADQPQHF
TRBV5-6	NA	TRBJ1-1	TRBD1	TGTGCCAGCAGCCCGGCGACAGGGGCGATGAACACTGAAGCTTTCTTT	CASSPATGAMNTEAFF
TRBV12-3/TRBV12-4	few	TRBJ2-3	TRBD1	TGTGCCAGCAGTTACTGGGACAGGGAGGATACGCAGTATTTT	CASSYWDREDTQYF
TRBV7-2	many	TRBJ1-2	TRBD1	TGTGCCAGCAGCTTATCGACAGGGGCTAACTATGGCTACACCTTC	CASSLSTGANYGYTF
TRBV3-1	NA	TRBJ1-2	NA	TGTGCCAGCAGCCAAGCAACAGGTTTAGGTGGCTACACCTTC	CASSQATGLGGYTF
TRBV7-2	NA	TRBJ1-5	NA	TGTGCCAGCAGCTTAGAATTATTCAATCAGCCCCAGCATTTT	CASSLELFNQPQHF
TRBV5-1	few	TRBJ2-3	TRBD1	TGCGCCAGCAGCTTGGCCGTGTTCGGACAGGGGTACGGGCCAAGCACAGATACGCAGTATTTT	CASSLAVFGQGYGPSTDTQYF
TRBV29-1	NA	TRBJ2-7	TRBD2	TGCAGCGTTGAAGATCAAGGTAGCGGGGGACCAACCTACGAGCAGTACTTC	CSVEDQGSGGPTYEQYF
TRBV28	NA	TRBJ2-7	TRBD2	TGTGCCAGCAGTTCCAGGACTAGCGGGCGCTACGAGCAGTACTTC	CASSSRTSGRYEQYF
TRBV7-6	few	TRBJ1-2	NA	TGTGCCAGCAGCTCCACGCCGGGCCGCTATGGCTACACCTTC	CASSSTPGRYGYTF
TRBV19	once	TRBJ1-2	NA	TGTGCCAGTAGTCGCTCGGACTGGGAGAGAAATGGCTACACCTTC	CASSRSDWERNGYTF
TRBV12-5	many	TRBJ2-6	NA	TGTGCTAGTGGTCCGGGTATCAACGAGGGGACTGGGGCCAACGTCCTGACTTTC	CASGPGINEGTGANVLTF